The clone carrying this TCR beta chain has more than one count but fewer than ten. Its target is unknown. The sample comes from a study of immune evolution from preneoplasia to lung adenocarcinoma. General study findings and limits: Later-stage lesions appeared to have more T cells, more diversity, less clonality.

Measured with immunoSEQ multiplex PCR; TCRdb has only the in-frame clones, and not every one. The table records under 4,500 clones, around 76% of them present only once. Sequencing was performed on FFPE invasive lung adenocarcinoma tissue. This sequence was found in a person between 65 and 79 years old with invasive lung adenocarcinoma. Some clones in this sample may be carry-over from other donors' samples.

CDR3 DNA sequence: TGTGCCTGGAGTACAGGGCTCGGCTACACCTTC. Translation: CAWSTGLGYTF. J is TRBJ1-2 and V is TRBV30; weak D call: TRBD1 (6 bases). V was cut by 2 bases and J by 8 bases, with 9 bases left in between. The CDR3 loop spans 11 amino acids. Germline V gene lookup returns CDR1 GTSNPN and CDR2 SVGIG (reference sequence).